This TCR beta chain was captured by sequencing in a study of T cells in localized non-small cell lung cancer. V shed 6 bases and J shed 4 bases, with 13 bases lying between them. CDR1 and CDR2 (germline): SGHRS, YFSETQ. The CDR3 is 14 amino acids. Using immunoSEQ multiplex PCR, the repertoire was profiled, and TCRdb retains in-frame clones only, with some absent. The sample lists about 17,000 clones, around 80% occurring once. The receptor comes from a male donor older than 55 with stage III lung adenocarcinoma. J is TRBJ1-4 and V is TRBV5-1, with unresolved D. This specimen was peripheral blood, taken before any cancer treatment. The CDR3 bases are TGCGCCAGCACCCCGGGATACCTTAATGAAAAACTGTTTTTT. Its protein product is CASTPGYLNEKLFF.